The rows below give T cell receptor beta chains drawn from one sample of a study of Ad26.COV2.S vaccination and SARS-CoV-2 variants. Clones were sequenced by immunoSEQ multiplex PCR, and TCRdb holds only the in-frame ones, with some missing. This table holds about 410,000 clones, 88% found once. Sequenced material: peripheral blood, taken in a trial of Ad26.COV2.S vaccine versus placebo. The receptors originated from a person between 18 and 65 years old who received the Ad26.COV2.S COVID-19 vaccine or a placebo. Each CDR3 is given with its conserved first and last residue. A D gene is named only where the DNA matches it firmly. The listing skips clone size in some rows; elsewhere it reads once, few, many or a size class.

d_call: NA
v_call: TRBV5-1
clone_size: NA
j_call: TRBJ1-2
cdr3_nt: TGCGCCAGCAGCTTTAGGGTCGGTTATTATATTGATATACGGAGCTACACCTTC
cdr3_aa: CASSFRVGYYIDIRSYTF

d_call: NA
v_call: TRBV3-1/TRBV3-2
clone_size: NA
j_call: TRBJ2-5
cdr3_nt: TGTGCCAGCCTGAGGGGGGCTAGTAGCGAGACCCAGTACTTC
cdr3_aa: CASLRGASSETQYF

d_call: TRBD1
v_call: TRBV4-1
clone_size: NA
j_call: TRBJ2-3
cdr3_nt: TGCGCCAGCAGCCAAAGACTCTCGGAGACAGGGCGTACGCAGTATTTT
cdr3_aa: CASSQRLSETGRTQYF

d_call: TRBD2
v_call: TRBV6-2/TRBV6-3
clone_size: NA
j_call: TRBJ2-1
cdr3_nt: TGTGCCAGCAGTTATACTAGCGGTAACAATGAGCAGTTCTTC
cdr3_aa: CASSYTSGNNEQFF

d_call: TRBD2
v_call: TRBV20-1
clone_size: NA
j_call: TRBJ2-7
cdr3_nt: TGCAGTGCTAGTCCTAGCGGGGGGTCCTACGAGCAGTACTTC
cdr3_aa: CSASPSGGSYEQYF

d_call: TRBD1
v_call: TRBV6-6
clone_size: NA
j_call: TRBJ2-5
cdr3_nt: TGTGCCAGCAGGCCCAGGGGGCGCGTGACCCAGTACTTC
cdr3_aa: CASRPRGRVTQYF

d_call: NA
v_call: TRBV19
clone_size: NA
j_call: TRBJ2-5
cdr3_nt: TGTGCCAGTAGTACCACACGCGGGGAGACCCAGTACTTC
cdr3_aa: CASSTTRGETQYF

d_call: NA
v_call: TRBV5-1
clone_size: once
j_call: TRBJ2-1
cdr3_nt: TGCGCCAGCAGCTTGCCCATTGACTTGATCGGGAATGAGCAGTTCTTC
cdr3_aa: CASSLPIDLIGNEQFF

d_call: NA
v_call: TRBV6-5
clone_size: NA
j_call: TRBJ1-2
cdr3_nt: TGTGCCAGCAGATCGGACAGTAACTATGGCTACACCTTC
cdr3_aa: CASRSDSNYGYTF

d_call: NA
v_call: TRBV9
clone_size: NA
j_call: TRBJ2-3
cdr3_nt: TGTGCCAGCAGCGTAGGAACAGATACGCAGTATTTT
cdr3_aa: CASSVGTDTQYF

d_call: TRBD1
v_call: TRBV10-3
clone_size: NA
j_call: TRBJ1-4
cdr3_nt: TGTGCCACCGAGGAGACAGGGGGGAGTGAAAAACTGTTTTTT
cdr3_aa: CATEETGGSEKLFF

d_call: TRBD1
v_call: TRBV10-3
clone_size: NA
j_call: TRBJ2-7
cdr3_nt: TGTGCCATCACAGGGACAGGGTCTCTATACGAGCAGTACTTC
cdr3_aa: CAITGTGSLYEQYF

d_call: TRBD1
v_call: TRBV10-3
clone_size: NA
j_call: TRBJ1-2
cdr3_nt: TGTGCCATAGAAGCCGGGACAGCTAACTATGGCTACACCTTC
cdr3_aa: CAIEAGTANYGYTF

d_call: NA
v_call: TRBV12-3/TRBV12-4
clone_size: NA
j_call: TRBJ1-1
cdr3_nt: TGTGCCAGCAGCACCACTGGGAGGGCTGAAGCTTTCTTT
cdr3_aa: CASSTTGRAEAFF

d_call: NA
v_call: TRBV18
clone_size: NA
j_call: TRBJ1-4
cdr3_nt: TGTGCCAGCTCAGAAGGAGTTAATGAAAAACTGTTTTTT
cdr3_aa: CASSEGVNEKLFF

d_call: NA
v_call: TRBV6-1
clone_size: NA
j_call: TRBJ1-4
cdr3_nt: TGTGCCAGCAGTAAAGCGGGTGGTAATGAAAAACTGTTTTTT
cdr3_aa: CASSKAGGNEKLFF

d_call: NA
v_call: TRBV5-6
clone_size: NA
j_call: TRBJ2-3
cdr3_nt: TGTGCCAGCAGCTTGGGTTTTCGGACAGATACGCAGTATTTT
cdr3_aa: CASSLGFRTDTQYF

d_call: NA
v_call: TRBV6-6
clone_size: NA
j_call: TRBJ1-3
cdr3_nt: TGTGCCAGCACCGACGGGGGTAATGGAAACACCATATATTTT
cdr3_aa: CASTDGGNGNTIYF

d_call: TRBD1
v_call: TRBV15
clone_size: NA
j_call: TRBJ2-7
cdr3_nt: TGTGCCACCAGCAGGACCCAGGGGGCCTCCTACGAGCAGTACTTC
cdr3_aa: CATSRTQGASYEQYF

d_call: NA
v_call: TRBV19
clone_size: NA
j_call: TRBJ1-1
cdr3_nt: TGTGCCAGTAGTATAGGAGGGAGGAACACTGAAGCTTTCTTT
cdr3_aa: CASSIGGRNTEAFF

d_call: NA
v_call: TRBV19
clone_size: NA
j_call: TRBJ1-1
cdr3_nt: TGTGCCAGTAGTCGGCGAACGCACACTGAAGCTTTCTTT
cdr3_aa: CASSRRTHTEAFF

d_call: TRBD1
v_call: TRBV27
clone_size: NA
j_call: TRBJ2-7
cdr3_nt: TGTGCCAGCAGTTTATCCGGGACAGGGACCTACGAGCAGTACTTC
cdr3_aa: CASSLSGTGTYEQYF

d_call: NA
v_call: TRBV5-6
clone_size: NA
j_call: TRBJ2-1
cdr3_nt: TGTGCCAGCAGTTCCACCACAACCGGGACATTGGACAATGAGCAGTTCTTC
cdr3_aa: CASSSTTTGTLDNEQFF

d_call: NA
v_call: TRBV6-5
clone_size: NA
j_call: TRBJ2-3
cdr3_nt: TGTGCCAGCAGTTACACAACAGGCTCAGAAACGCAGTATTTT
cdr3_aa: CASSYTTGSETQYF

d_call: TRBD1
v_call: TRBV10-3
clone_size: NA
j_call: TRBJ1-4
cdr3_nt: TGTGCCATCAGCGAGACAGGGGATGAGGAAAAACTGTTTTTT
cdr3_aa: CAISETGDEEKLFF

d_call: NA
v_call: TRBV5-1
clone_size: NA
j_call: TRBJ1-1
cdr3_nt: TGCGCCAGCAGCTTACTGGGCGCCCAGAACACTGAAGCTTTCTTT
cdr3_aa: CASSLLGAQNTEAFF

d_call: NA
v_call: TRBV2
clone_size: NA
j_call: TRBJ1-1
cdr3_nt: TGTGCCAGCAGTGTATCGAACACTGAAGCTTTCTTT
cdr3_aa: CASSVSNTEAFF

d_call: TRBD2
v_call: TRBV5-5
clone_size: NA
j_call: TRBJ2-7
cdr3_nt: TGTGCCAGCAGCCCTGGACTAGCGAAGGGAGAGCAGTACTTC
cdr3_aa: CASSPGLAKGEQYF

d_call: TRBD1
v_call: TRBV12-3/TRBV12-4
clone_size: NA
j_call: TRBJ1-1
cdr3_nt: TGTGCCAGCAGAAAAACAGGGGGCACTGAAGCTTTCTTT
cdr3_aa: CASRKTGGTEAFF

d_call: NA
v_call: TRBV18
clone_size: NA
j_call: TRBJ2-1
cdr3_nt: TGTGCCAGCTCACCACCGGCGGCTTATGAGCAGTTCTTC
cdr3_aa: CASSPPAAYEQFF

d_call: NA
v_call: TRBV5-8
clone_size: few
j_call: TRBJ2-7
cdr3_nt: TGTGCCAGCAGCTTGGCCGGGTCAGTTTTTTCCTACGAGCAGTACTTC
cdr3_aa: CASSLAGSVFSYEQYF

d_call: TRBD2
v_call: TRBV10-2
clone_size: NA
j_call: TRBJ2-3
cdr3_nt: TGCGCCAGCAGTGACACTAGCGGGGGGGCCTTTCGATCAGATACGCAGTATTTT
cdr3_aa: CASSDTSGGAFRSDTQYF

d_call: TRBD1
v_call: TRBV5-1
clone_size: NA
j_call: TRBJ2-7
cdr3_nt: TGCGCCAGCAGCTTGGGACAGGGCCTCTACGAGCAGTACTTC
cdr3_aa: CASSLGQGLYEQYF

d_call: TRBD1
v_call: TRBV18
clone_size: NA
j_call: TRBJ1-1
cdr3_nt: TGTGCCAGCTCACCCGCAGGGGGGATAGACACTGAAGCTTTCTTT
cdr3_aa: CASSPAGGIDTEAFF

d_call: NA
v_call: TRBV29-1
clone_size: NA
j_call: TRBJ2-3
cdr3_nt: TGCAGCGTTGAAGAGCAAGGGGGAAGCACAGATACGCAGTATTTT
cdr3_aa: CSVEEQGGSTDTQYF

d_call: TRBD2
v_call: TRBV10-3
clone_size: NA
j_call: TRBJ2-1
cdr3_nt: TGTGCCATCAGTGATAGCGGGGGGGCCATAAATGAGCAGTTCTTC
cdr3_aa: CAISDSGGAINEQFF

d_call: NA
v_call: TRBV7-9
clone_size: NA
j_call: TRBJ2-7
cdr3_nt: TGTGCCAGCAGGTCTGACAGTACCTACGAGCAGTACTTC
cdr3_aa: CASRSDSTYEQYF

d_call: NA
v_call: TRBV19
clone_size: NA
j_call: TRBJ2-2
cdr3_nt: TGTGCCAGTAGTATGAGGGACGCCGGGGAGCTGTTTTTT
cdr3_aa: CASSMRDAGELFF

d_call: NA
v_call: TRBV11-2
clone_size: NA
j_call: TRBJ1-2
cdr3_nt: TGTGCCAGCAGCACCCGGGACAACTACACCTTC
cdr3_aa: CASSTRDNYTF

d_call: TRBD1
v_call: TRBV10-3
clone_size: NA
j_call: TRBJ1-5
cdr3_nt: TGTGCCATCAGTGAGGGACAGGGGGTCGGTAGCAATCAGCCCCAGCATTTT
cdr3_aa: CAISEGQGVGSNQPQHF

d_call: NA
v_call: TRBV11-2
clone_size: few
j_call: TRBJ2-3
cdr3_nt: TGTGCCAGCAGCTTATTCGGAGATACGCAGTATTTT
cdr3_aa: CASSLFGDTQYF

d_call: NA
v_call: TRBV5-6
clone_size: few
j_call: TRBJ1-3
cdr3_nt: TGTGCCAGCAGCGGTGGGACGGAAGGAAACACCATATATTTT
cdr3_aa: CASSGGTEGNTIYF

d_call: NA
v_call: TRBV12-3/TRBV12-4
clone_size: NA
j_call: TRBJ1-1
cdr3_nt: TGTGCCAGCAGGACTGACGGGGTAGCTTTCTTT
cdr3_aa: CASRTDGVAFF

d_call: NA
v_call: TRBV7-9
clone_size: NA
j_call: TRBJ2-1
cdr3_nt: TGTGCCAGCCGGGCCCTTTCGAGGGGTGAGCAGTTCTTC
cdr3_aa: CASRALSRGEQFF

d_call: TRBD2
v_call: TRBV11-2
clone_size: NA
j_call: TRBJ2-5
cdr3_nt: TGTGCCAGCAGCTTAGGCGGGGGGGCAGAGACCCAGTACTTC
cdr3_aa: CASSLGGGAETQYF

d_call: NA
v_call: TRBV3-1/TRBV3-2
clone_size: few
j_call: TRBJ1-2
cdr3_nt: TGTGCCAGCAGCCAAGATTCGGCGGCTAACTATGGCTACACCTTC
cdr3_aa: CASSQDSAANYGYTF

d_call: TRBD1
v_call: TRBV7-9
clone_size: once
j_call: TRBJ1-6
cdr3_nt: TGTGCCAGCAGCTCGACAGGGTCGGGTTCACCCCTCCACTTT
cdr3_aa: CASSSTGSGSPLHF

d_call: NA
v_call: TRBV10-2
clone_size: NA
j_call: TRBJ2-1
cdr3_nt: TGCGCCAGCGGACTCTCTTATGAGCAGTTCTTC
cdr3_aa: CASGLSYEQFF

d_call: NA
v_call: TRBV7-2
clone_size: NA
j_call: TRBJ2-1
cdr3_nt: TGTGCCAGCAGCACCACAGTGGGCTCCTACAATGAGCAGTTCTTC
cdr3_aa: CASSTTVGSYNEQFF

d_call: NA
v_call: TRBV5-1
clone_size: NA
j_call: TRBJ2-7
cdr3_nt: TGCGCCAGCCGGAAGGGGGGCGCTGGGCCTGCCGAGCAGTACTTC
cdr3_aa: CASRKGGAGPAEQYF

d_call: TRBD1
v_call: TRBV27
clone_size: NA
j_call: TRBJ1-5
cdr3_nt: TGTGCCAGCAGCCGGACAGGGGACCGCAATCAGCCCCAGCATTTT
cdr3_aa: CASSRTGDRNQPQHF

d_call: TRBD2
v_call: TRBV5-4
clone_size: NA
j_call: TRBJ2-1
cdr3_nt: TGTGCCAGCACCACTAGCGGGGGGGCCGAGCGTGAGCAGTTCTTC
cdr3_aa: CASTTSGGAEREQFF

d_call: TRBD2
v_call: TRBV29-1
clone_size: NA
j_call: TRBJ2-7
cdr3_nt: TGCAGCGTTTGGCTCTCCCCTAGCGGGTCCTACGAGCAGTACTTC
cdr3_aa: CSVWLSPSGSYEQYF

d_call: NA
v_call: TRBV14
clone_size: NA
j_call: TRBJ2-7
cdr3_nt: TGTGCCAGCAGCCAAGATTTGGGGTCAAGTCAGTACTTC
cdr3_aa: CASSQDLGSSQYF

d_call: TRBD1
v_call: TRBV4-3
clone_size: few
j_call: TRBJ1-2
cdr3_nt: TGCGCCAGCAGCCATCGACAGGGCTCAGGGGATGGCTACACCTTC
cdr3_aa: CASSHRQGSGDGYTF

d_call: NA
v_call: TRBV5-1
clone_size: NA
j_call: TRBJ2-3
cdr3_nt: TGCGCCAGCAGCCCCTCCGTGCCCGGCTGGCAGTATTTT
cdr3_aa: CASSPSVPGWQYF

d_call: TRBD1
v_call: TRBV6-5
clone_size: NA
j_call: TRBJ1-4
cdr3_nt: TGTGCCAGCACGACAGGGGGGAGTGAAAAACTGTTTTTT
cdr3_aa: CASTTGGSEKLFF

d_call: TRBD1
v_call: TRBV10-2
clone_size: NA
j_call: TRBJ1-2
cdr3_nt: TGCGCCAGCAGTTCGACAGGGGACTATGGCTACACCTTC
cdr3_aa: CASSSTGDYGYTF

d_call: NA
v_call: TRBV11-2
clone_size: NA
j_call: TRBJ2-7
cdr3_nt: TGTGCCAGCAGCCCCGACTCGGTTCGGGACTACGAGCAGTACTTC
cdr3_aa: CASSPDSVRDYEQYF